The clone carrying this TCR beta chain was picked up a small number of times. Antigen specificity is unknown. The gene names here belong to mouse. The missing CDR3 end, 4 residues past where the read stops, is filled in from the germline J gene. The CDR3 totals 14 residues. Germline V CDR1 and CDR2: MNHDT, YYDKIL. Reverse transcription of extracted RNA yielded cDNA, which provided the sequencing template. Assay used: immunoSEQ multiplex PCR; TCRdb lists only in-frame clones, some missing. The sample yields 270,000 or so clones, without any singletons. This record comes from a study of CD8+ T cells in alopecia areata. Study results and limitations: Scalp sample data also include resident alphabeta T cells from normal skin.

Cells from pooled cutaneous lymph nodes were sorted by CD4, CD8alpha, NKG2D, NKG2ACE and other markers. What was sequenced was CD4+ T cells sorted from a lymph node. V usage is TRBV17 and J usage is TRBJ2-5; D might be TRBD2 (6 bases). This receptor was obtained from a C3H/HeJ mouse with alopecia areata. Strain haplotype (MHC): H2-k. CDR3 in amino acids: CASSRFWGRDTQYF. The CDR3 bases that were read are TGTGCTAGCAGTAGATTCTGGGGACGAGAC.